This TCR beta chain comes out of a study of T cells in Graves' hyperthyroidism and ophthalmopathy. RNA transcripts were the template for amplifying TCR beta CDR3 regions. In the first-round RT-PCR of the TCR CDR3, the HTBI primer set was used. From the multiplex PCR reads, TCRdb called clonotypes with MiXCR, one entry per CDR3 protein. The top ten clones hold roughly 8% of a sample with about 420,000 distinct CDR3 sequences, approximately 15% of them seen once. Germline lookup yields CDR1 MGHRA and CDR2 YSYEKL. The CDR3 spans 16 residues. The V gene lost 8 bases and the J gene lost 2 bases, with 20 bases spanning the gap.

The clonotype was recovered from a woman between 18 and 29 years old with Graves' hyperthyroidism. Sample: blood. This chain uses TRBV4-1 with TRBJ2-3, with D possibly called TRBD1 or TRBD2 (5 bases each). CDR3 nucleotides: TGCGCCAGCGGCCCGGGACCGGGAAGTCCCACAGATACGCAGTATTTT. Its translation is CASGPGPGSPTDTQYF.